The rows below give T cell receptor beta chains drawn from one sample of a study of T cells in Graves' hyperthyroidism and ophthalmopathy. TCRdb re-called the multiplex PCR reads through MiXCR, storing one row per CDR3 protein. This table holds around 440,000 distinct CDR3 sequences, approximately 15% found once. Material for sequencing was blood. Receptors were obtained from a woman younger than 35 with Graves' hyperthyroidism. Both conserved end residues are trimmed from each CDR3. Fields, in order: D gene, J gene, clone size, V gene, CDR3 protein. The D gene is left open where the match is weak. Not every row has a clone size; where given, it reads once, few, many or a size class.

>-|TRBJ1-2|-|TRBV7-9
ASSLEIGYT
>-|TRBJ2-1|-|TRBV29-1
SVCCRVVNERF
>TRBD2|TRBJ2-5|many|TRBV27
ASSREDRETQY
>-|TRBJ2-6|-|TRBV2
ASRPRERSSSGANVLT
>TRBD1|TRBJ2-3|-|TRBV10-3
AISVGQGQFGDTQY
>-|TRBJ1-5|few|TRBV20-1
SASKGGSNQPQH
>-|TRBJ2-1|many|TRBV5-6
ASTIYRVLVNEQF
>-|TRBJ2-7|many|TRBV11-2
ASSLDPDSRGEQY
>-|TRBJ2-7|many|TRBV12-3/TRBV12-4
ASRWTETAGEQY
>-|TRBJ2-7|-|TRBV7-2
ASSRSVDYEQY
>TRBD2|TRBJ2-7|-|TRBV28
ASSPLTSGRAWQY
>TRBD1|TRBJ1-6|-|TRBV10-3
AISEGTGDSPLH
>-|TRBJ1-3|-|TRBV7-9
ASGTQNTIY
>TRBD1|TRBJ2-5|few|TRBV29-1
SADEGAVPY
>-|TRBJ1-5|many|TRBV3-1
ASSQGGQHNQPQH
>TRBD2|TRBJ2-3|few|TRBV20-1
SAGGRETNTDTQY
>-|TRBJ2-1|few|TRBV29-1
SVEVFERVDYNEQF
>TRBD1|TRBJ1-3|few|TRBV3-1
ASSLRYPGQGRGNTIY
>TRBD2|TRBJ2-7|many|TRBV3-1
ASSRGTTGSYEQY
>-|TRBJ1-2|many|TRBV24-1
ATSDTGLDGYT
>-|TRBJ2-7|many|TRBV5-1
ASSLASQELYEQY
>TRBD1|TRBJ1-4|many|TRBV3-1
ASSLRQGAREKLF
>-|TRBJ2-6|-|TRBV18
ASSPSERQAKPGANVLT
>TRBD2|TRBJ2-1|many|TRBV20-1
SADIAGVSYNEQF
>TRBD2|TRBJ2-7|many|TRBV28
ASSLETSGLSSYEQY
>-|TRBJ2-7|few|TRBV25-1
ASSGPPPRYEQY
>-|TRBJ2-5|-|TRBV7-6
ASSLEVAEGLQETQY
>-|TRBJ2-7|-|TRBV12-3/TRBV12-4
ASSFLAGPYEQY
>-|TRBJ2-1|-|TRBV10-3
AISALTGAESSYNEQF
>-|TRBJ2-7|many|TRBV28
ASSLIPTMPEQY
>-|TRBJ1-2|many|TRBV11-2
ASSLGVNYGYT
>-|TRBJ1-1|-|TRBV24-1
ATSDLEGFGAF
>-|TRBJ1-1|-|TRBV7-2
ASRGVPNTEAF
>TRBD1|TRBJ2-7|few|TRBV7-8
ASSKGQETLPYEQY
>TRBD2|TRBJ2-2|-|TRBV11-2
ASSFLRTSGGAGELF
>-|TRBJ1-1|many|TRBV5-1
ASMAAKGLNTEAF
>TRBD1|TRBJ2-1|-|TRBV24-1
ATSDARTGGRDEQF
>-|TRBJ2-3|once|TRBV29-1
SGVKSTDTQY
>-|TRBJ1-5|-|TRBV27
ASRGWEGNQPQH
>-|TRBJ2-2|-|TRBV27
ASRTDTNTGELF
>-|TRBJ2-7|many|TRBV27
ASSLSRLVVYEQY
>-|TRBJ2-2|few|TRBV27
ASSYNSANTGELF
>-|TRBJ1-1|many|TRBV5-6
ASSLGGPSEAF
>TRBD1|TRBJ2-1|-|TRBV20-1
SASNGQDNEQF
>-|TRBJ1-1|-|TRBV29-1
SVDEVSTEAF
>-|TRBJ1-2|many|TRBV2
ASRSRERVSVGYT
>-|TRBJ1-5|-|TRBV12-3/TRBV12-4
ASSFSGGSNQPQH
>-|TRBJ2-7|-|TRBV2
ASSGSIGTVEQY
>-|TRBJ1-2|-|TRBV6-1
ASLAGQRNYGYT
>-|TRBJ1-6|few|TRBV20-1
SARVGINSPLH
>TRBD1|TRBJ1-6|-|TRBV25-1
ASSYAKTGSSPLH
>-|TRBJ2-7|-|TRBV20-1
GARLSYEQY
>-|TRBJ2-7|many|TRBV28
ASRGGTGYEQY
>TRBD1|TRBJ2-7|-|TRBV20-1
SAREQGAGSYEQY
>-|TRBJ1-3|-|TRBV18
ASSRSTGPSGNTIY
>-|TRBJ2-6|-|TRBV7-9
ATGRALSGANVLT